This entry is about one T cell receptor beta chain. In its sample, this clonotype was seen a few times. The clone's antigen remains unknown. Base-call qualities are not available, and no considerably larger clone is one nucleotide away. Inclusive of the bounding cysteine and phenylalanine, the CDR3 is 15 residues long. The kept DNA is CDR3 alone, 45 bases in frame from the first base. As encoded in the germline V gene, CDR1 is SGDLS while CDR2 is YYNGEE. A distance of 12 bases separates the germline ends of V and J, which lose 0 bases and 2 bases respectively. The entry originates in a study of T-cell memory formation after mild COVID-19 listed by TCRdb under 2021. Background on the whole study: Most TCR sequence clusters were specific to one of the two donors. Two young, previously healthy adult volunteers made up the cohort, one male and one female. T-cell clones expanding and contracting after mild COVID-19 in two donors were tracked by longitudinal TCRalpha and TCRbeta repertoire sequencing. Overall results and qualifications from the work: Only two mild cases were covered in the study, and larger cohorts including severe cases with pre-infection samples were considered necessary. Some responding clones were detected in pre-infection memory, suggesting pre-existing cross-reactive memory T cells joined the SARS-CoV-2 response. SARS-CoV-2 specificity was not confirmed for the second-wave clones peaking on day 37. Balanced CD4/CD8 phenotypes were observed for clones contracting from day 15 to 85, whereas a bias towards CD4+ was observed for a second wave of clones expanding from day 15 to 37. Contracting CD4+ clones appeared mostly in the CM and EM memory subsets, whereas CD8+ clones were enriched in EMRA.

Sequencing relied on an Illumina NovaSeq 6000. Using 5'RACE with constant-segment primers, TCRalpha and TCRbeta cDNA libraries were constructed, with sample barcodes and unique molecular identifiers added in the process. RNA was extracted from every sample with Trizol reagent. The libraries were amplified in two PCR steps, and the second step added a second sample barcode and Illumina TruSeq adapters. Sequencing of libraries was performed on an Illumina NovaSeq with 2 x 150 bp paired-end reads. In the original analysis: Reads were demultiplexed and collapsed into UMI-guided consensus sequences with migec v1.2.7. With mixcr v2.1.11, UMI consensuses were aligned to TRA and TRB V and J templates and assembled into clonotypes. Clonotypes were classified as expanded or contracted when called significant by both edgeR and NoisET, with noise models trained on biological replicates. For edgeR calls, a false discovery rate-adjusted p below 0.01 and a log2 fold-change threshold of 1 were applied. As an exploratory analysis of dynamics, PCA with hierarchical clustering was applied to max-normalized trajectories of the 1000 most abundant clonotypes. Each responding clone was given a CD4 or CD8 phenotype based on the CD4+ and CD8+ repertoires, which had been sequenced separately. The public reads were quality trimmed at Q25 with fastp and then assembled into clones with MiXCR by TCRdb, keeping productive beta chains. Each entry is one CDR3 protein sequence, shown with its most common DNA and genes. These V and J calls originate from TCRdb's pipeline instead of the authors' own analysis. Recorded for this sample are a few hundred thousand distinct CDR3 sequences; less than 25% of them occurred a single time. Together, the top ten hold approximately 8.4% of the sample.

PBMCs were isolated by Ficoll-Paque density gradient centrifugation. Sequenced input: PBMCs or a T cell subset sorted from them (not recorded which). Recombination linked TRBV9 to TRBJ2-7; TRBD1 might be the D gene, on 5 matching bases. The receptor was derived from an adult woman who had mild COVID-19 (a few samples of this study predate the infection). The sample titles of this study are shuffled in the database, so cell type and time point are left out; the donor was told from shared clones. The bases are TGTGCCAGCAGCGTAGGGACAAATAGTGCCTACGAGCAGTACTTC. Its protein reads: CASSVGTNSAYEQYF. Reference TRBV9 and TRBJ2-7 genes cover what lies past the CDR3, so the full variable domain is DSGVTQTPKHLITATGQRVTLRCSPRSGDLSVYWYQQSLDQGLQFLIQYYNGEERAKGNILERFSAQQFPDLHSELNLSSLELGDSALYFCASSVGTNSAYEQYFGPGTRLTVT.